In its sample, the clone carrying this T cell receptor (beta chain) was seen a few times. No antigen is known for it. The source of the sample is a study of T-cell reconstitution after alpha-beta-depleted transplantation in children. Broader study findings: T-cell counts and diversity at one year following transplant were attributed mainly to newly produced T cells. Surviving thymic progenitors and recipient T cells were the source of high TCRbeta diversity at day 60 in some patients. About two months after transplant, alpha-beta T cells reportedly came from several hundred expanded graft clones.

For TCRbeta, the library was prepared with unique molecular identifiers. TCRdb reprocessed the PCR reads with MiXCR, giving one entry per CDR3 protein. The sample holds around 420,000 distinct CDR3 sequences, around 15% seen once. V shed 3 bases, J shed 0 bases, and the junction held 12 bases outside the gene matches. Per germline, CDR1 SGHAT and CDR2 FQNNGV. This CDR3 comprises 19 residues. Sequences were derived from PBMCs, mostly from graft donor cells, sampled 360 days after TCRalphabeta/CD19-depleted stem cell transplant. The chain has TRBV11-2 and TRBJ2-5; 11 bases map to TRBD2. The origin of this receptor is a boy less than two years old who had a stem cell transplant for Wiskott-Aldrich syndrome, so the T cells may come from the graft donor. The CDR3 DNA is TGTGCCAGCAGCTTTGGAGCTAGCGGGAGGCGGGGCAACCAAGAGACCCAGTACTTC. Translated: CASSFGASGRRGNQETQYF.